These 21 T cell receptor beta chains were sequenced from one sample in a study of blood T cell repertoires in COVID-19. Profiling relied on immunoSEQ multiplex PCR, and the TCRdb table lists in-frame clones only, not all of them. The repertoire holds just over 300,000 clones, with 89% as singletons. Sequencing was carried out using peripheral blood. The receptors here all came from a young woman with COVID-19, enrolled during active disease.

The chain links TRBV19 to TRBJ1-1, with 10 nucleotides matching TRBD1. The V gene's germline CDR1 is LNHDA and CDR2 SQIVND (reference sequence). Trimming took 5 bases from V and 4 from J; bases not matched to a gene: 7. CDR3 length equals 15 residues. CDR3 in amino acids: CASSPRQGAATEAFF. CDR3 coding DNA: TGTGCCAGTAGTCCCCGACAGGGGGCGGCCACTGAAGCTTTCTTT.

This chain links TRBV5-1 with TRBJ1-1; no reliable D call. The CDR3 is 13 amino acids. V lost 3 bases and J lost 1, with 7 bases in between. Germline V lookup: CDR1 SGHRS, CDR2 YFSETQ. The CDR3 region is CASSSSGNTEAFF. Here the CDR3 DNA reads TGCGCCAGCAGCTCCAGTGGGAACACTGAAGCTTTCTTT.

The chain has TRBV11-2 and TRBJ2-3; 9 nucleotides match TRBD1. Germline CDR1 and CDR2: SGHAT and FQNNGV. The V gene end was trimmed by 1 base and the J gene end by 11 bases; junction bases not matched to a gene: 1. The CDR3 totals 12 residues. As DNA, the CDR3 is TGTGCCAGCAGCTTAGGGACAGGGGAGCAGTATTTT. This encodes CASSLGTGEQYF.

This clone was seen more than once but under ten times. This rearrangement joins TRBV4-1 to TRBJ2-7; 11 nucleotides match TRBD2. This CDR3 has 16 amino acids. The germline gives CDR1 MGHRA, CDR2 YSYEKL. V lost 3 bases to trimming and J lost 2 bases; unmatched junction nucleotides: 6. CDR3 sequence reads: CASSHQGLAATYEQYF. In DNA form, the CDR3 reads TGCGCCAGCAGCCACCAGGGACTAGCGGCAACCTACGAGCAGTACTTC.

V is TRBV28 and J is TRBJ2-1, with TRBD2 identical over 13 bases. After removal of 5 bases from V and 14 bases from J, the junction contained 12 bases not matched to a gene. The CDR3 runs 15 residues. Germline assignment: CDR1 MDHEN and CDR2 SYDVKM. Written as DNA, the CDR3 is TGTGCCAGCAGTGATCCGGGACTAGCGGGGCCCGGGAAGTTCTTC. Amino acids: CASSDPGLAGPGKFF.

The chain has TRBV25-1 and TRBJ2-5, with a tentative D call TRBD1 (6 bases). V was trimmed by 5 bases and J by 5 bases, leaving 15 bases between them. This CDR3 is 14 amino acids long. From germline, CDR1 is MGHDK and CDR2 SYGVNS. The CDR3 here is CASSQITGTETQYF. The CDR3 DNA follows: TGTGCCAGCAGTCAGATAACAGGGACGGAGACCCAGTACTTC.

This clone was seen a handful of times. This chain links TRBV11-3 with TRBJ1-1; D may be TRBD1 (6 bases). Deletions cut 5 bases from V and 3 bases from J, with 13 bases between. CDR3 length: 14 residues. Germline CDR1 is SGHNT and CDR2 is YENEEA. CDR3: CASSDRINHTEAFF. The CDR3 bases are TGTGCCAGCAGCGACAGGATTAATCACACTGAAGCTTTCTTT. Using reference TRBV11-3 and TRBJ1-1 for the parts outside the CDR3, the full variable domain is EAGVVQSPRYKIIEKKQPVAFWCNPISGHNTLYWYLQNLGQGPELLIRYENEEAVDDSQLPKDRFSAERLKGVDSTLKIQPAELGDSAVYLCASSDRINHTEAFFGQGTRLTVV.

The chain couples TRBV3-1 (or the pseudogene TRBV3-2) to TRBJ2-2, with 12 bases identical to TRBD2. CDR3 length equals 20 residues. Trimming cost V 4 bases and J 1 base; bases outside gene matches: 13. CDR1 and CDR2 from the germline V gene are LGHDT and YNNKEL (reference sequence). The CDR3 region is CASSRAGLAGTSGNTGELFF. In DNA form, the CDR3 reads TGTGCCAGCAGCCGGGCCGGACTAGCGGGGACGTCAGGGAACACCGGGGAGCTGTTTTTT.

The chain couples TRBV29-1 to TRBJ1-2; 7 nucleotides agree with TRBD1. V lost 3 bases and J lost 4; bases outside the gene matches: 11. The CDR3 is 15 amino acids. Germline loops: CDR1 SQVTM, CDR2 ANQGSEA. The CDR3 is CSVDSGRGGGYGYTF. Written as DNA, the CDR3 is TGCAGCGTTGATTCCGGGCGAGGGGGCGGCTATGGCTACACCTTC. Variable domain in full (rest from reference TRBV29-1 and TRBJ1-2): SAVISQKPSRDICQRGTSLTIQCQVDSQVTMMFWYRQQPGQSLTLIATANQGSEATYESGFVIDKFPISRPNLTFSTLTVSNMSPEDSSIYLCSVDSGRGGGYGYTFGSGTRLTVV.

The J gene is TRBJ1-5, the V gene TRBV7-9, with 7 positions matching TRBD1. Germline V gene sequence: CDR1 SEHNR, CDR2 FQNEAQ (reference sequence). V lost 4 bases and J lost 0; bases outside the gene matches: 9. CDR3 length: 17 amino acids. As DNA, the CDR3 is TGTGCCAGCAGCTCGGACAGGTTATTGACTAGCAATCAGCCCCAGCATTTT. As protein: CASSSDRLLTSNQPQHF.

This chain links TRBV27 with TRBJ1-1; no firm D call. The ends were cut back, 2 bases at V and 7 bases at J, with 11 bases in the middle. The CDR3 runs to 13 residues. Looked up from germline, CDR1 is MNHEY and CDR2 is SMNVEV (reference sequence). CDR3 residues: CASSLAPGNEAFF. CDR3 in DNA: TGTGCCAGCAGTTTAGCTCCGGGAAATGAAGCTTTCTTT.

This chain uses TRBV28 with TRBJ1-5; a weak D match, TRBD1 (5 bases). The V gene lost 9 bases and the J gene lost 3 bases, with 30 bases spanning the gap. Germline CDR1 is MDHEN and CDR2 is SYDVKM. The CDR3 runs 19 residues. The CDR3 reads CASKPTGLRSLHPNQPQHF. The CDR3, as DNA: TGTGCCAGTAAACCTACAGGTTTGAGAAGCTTGCATCCCAATCAGCCCCAGCATTTT.

CDR3 DNA sequence: TGTGCCAGCAGCCGCGGGGGCGGCTCCAAGTCCACCGGGGAGCTGTTTTTT. Its translation: CASSRGGGSKSTGELFF. V usage is TRBV4-2 and J usage is TRBJ2-2; D perhaps matches TRBD2 (7 bases). Germline-derived CDR1 and CDR2 are LGHNA and YNFKEQ. The CDR3 is made up of 17 amino acids. Trimming shortened V by 4 bases and J by 4 bases, and 19 bases separated the two germline ends.

This chain links TRBV6-1 with TRBJ2-3; 8 bases map to TRBD2. This CDR3 contains 16 residues. V shed 2 bases and J 3 bases; nucleotides not matched to a gene: 7. The germline CDR1 and CDR2 sequences are MNHNS and SASEGT. CDR3 sequence (DNA): TGTGCCAGCAGTGAAAACGGGGGGGGTAGTACAGATACGCAGTATTTT. This translates into CASSENGGGSTDTQYF.

This clone showed up just once. This rearrangement joins TRBV2 to TRBJ2-3, with D possibly matching TRBD1 (6 bases). V dropped 2 bases and J dropped 3 bases, with 15 bases sitting between them. The length of the CDR3 is 16 residues. CDR1 and CDR2 (germline): SNHLY, FYNNEI. The CDR3 is CASSENRVEFTDTQYF. Here the CDR3 DNA reads TGTGCCAGCAGTGAAAACAGGGTCGAGTTTACAGATACGCAGTATTTT. Using reference TRBV2 and TRBJ2-3 for the parts outside the CDR3, the full variable domain is EPEVTQTPSHQVTQMGQEVILRCVPISNHLYFYWYRQILGQKVEFLVSFYNNEISEKSEIFDDQFSVERPDGSNFTLKIRSTKLEDSAMYFCASSENRVEFTDTQYFGPGTRLTVL.

This clone appeared a few times. CDR3 DNA: TGTGCCAGCAGCGTGGAGGGGCAAAGATCAGGGCGCGAGCAGTACTTC. Protein: CASSVEGQRSGREQYF. The chain has TRBV7-2 and TRBJ2-7; TRBD2 is a possible D gene (6 bases). The CDR3 length is 16 residues. Germline assignment: CDR1 SGHTA and CDR2 FQGNSA. V shed 5 bases and J shed 6 bases, with 23 bases lying between them.

CDR3 sequence: CSVRGGWETQYF. CDR3 in DNA: TGCAGCGTCCGAGGAGGGTGGGAGACCCAGTACTTC. This rearrangement joins TRBV29-1 to TRBJ2-5; D might be TRBD2 (6 bases). The CDR3 is 12 residues long. CDR1 and CDR2 from the germline V gene are SQVTM and ANQGSEA. Trimming removed 6 bases at V and 5 bases at J, with 13 bases between.

The chain links TRBV28 to TRBJ1-3; no clear D. Between the trimmed V and J ends, which lost 8 bases and 0 bases, there was a span of 11 bases. The CDR3 sequence is 14 residues long. Germline assignment: CDR1 MDHEN and CDR2 SYDVKM. The CDR3 region is CASASGGSGNTIYF. The CDR3, as DNA: TGTGCCAGCGCTTCCGGAGGCTCTGGAAACACCATATATTTT.

This CDR3 is CASSPEAPRGNTIYF. CDR3 sequence (DNA): TGTGCCAGCAGCCCGGAGGCACCTCGGGGAAACACCATATATTTT. The chain joins TRBV2 to TRBJ1-3; D gene ambiguous. The CDR3 is made up of 15 amino acids. From germline, CDR1 is SNHLY and CDR2 FYNNEI. Between the trimmed V and J ends, which lost 6 bases and 4 bases, there was a span of 16 bases.

V is TRBV21-1 and J is TRBJ2-3; TRBD1 is taken as the D call from the table, unchecked against the DNA. TRBV21-1 is designated a pseudogene. The CDR3 spans 19 residues. This chain's CDR3 is CASSKWAKEDGTSTDTQYF. CDR3 coding DNA: TGTGCCAGCAGCAAGTGGGCAAAAGAAGACGGAACAAGCACAGATACGCAGTATTTT.

The V and J genes are TRBV7-9 and TRBJ2-1, with 8 positions matching TRBD2. With 5 bases clipped from V and 6 bases from J, the junction kept 6 bases outside the gene matches. Germline V gives CDR1 SEHNR, CDR2 FQNEAQ (reference sequence). The CDR3 contains 14 residues. This CDR3 reads CASSLKRGSNEQFF. The CDR3 coding sequence is TGTGCCAGCAGCCTAAAGCGGGGGAGCAATGAGCAGTTCTTC.